The source of this TCR beta chain is a study of control samples from healthy donors and cancer patients. The repertoire was sequenced with immunoSEQ multiplex PCR; TCRdb's copy has only in-frame clones and lacks some. The data hold fewer than 30,000 clones, with 80% to 90% observed a single time. The CDR3 runs to 15 residues. The germline CDR1 and CDR2 sequences are MNHEY and SMNVEV (reference sequence). Deletions cut 7 bases from V and 1 base from J, with 16 bases between. The specimen was PBMCs. The chain employs TRBV27 and TRBJ1-1; D is uncertain. This receptor was identified in a woman in her 40s with lung cancer. In nucleotides, the CDR3 is TGTGCCAGCACCCCTATGCCTCCTCGGAACACTGAAGCTTTCTTT. It codes for CASTPMPPRNTEAFF.